The next 2 T cell receptor beta chains were all read from a single sample in a study of identical twins. One entry per CDR3 protein results from TCRdb running MiXCR on the 5' RACE reads. The sample includes around 960,000 distinct CDR3 sequences, roughly an eighth seen only once; the top ten take about 1.5%. The same sample was also studied in work on yellow fever vaccine responses in identical twins.

The sequenced material came from PBMCs. These receptors all stem from a woman younger than 35 in good health.

The chain links TRBV5-1 to TRBJ2-1, with D possibly being TRBD2 (6 bases). Per the germline V gene, CDR1 is SGHRS and CDR2 is YFSETQ. The CDR3 totals 15 residues. Trimming stripped 0 bases from V and 4 bases from J, with 11 bases between. CDR3 sequence reads: CASSLGDLKYNEQFF. The CDR3 bases are TGCGCCAGCAGCTTGGGGGACTTGAAGTACAATGAGCAGTTCTTC. The variable domain in full, completed from reference TRBV5-1 and TRBJ2-1, reads KAGVTQTPRYLIKTRGQQVTLSCSPISGHRSVSWYQQTPGQGLQFLFEYFSETQRNKGNFPGRFSGRQFSNSRSEMNVSTLELGDSALYLCASSLGDLKYNEQFFGPGTRLTVL.

The chain carries TRBV28 and TRBJ1-4; D possibly corresponds to TRBD1 (5 bases). The CDR3 has 14 amino acids. The germline V gene has CDR1 MDHEN and CDR2 SYDVKM. The V and J ends lost 10 bases and 4 bases respectively, with 16 bases between them. The CDR3 DNA follows: TGTGCCATCGCAAAACAGGACATTAATGAAAAACTGTTTTTT. Translation gives CAIAKQDINEKLFF.